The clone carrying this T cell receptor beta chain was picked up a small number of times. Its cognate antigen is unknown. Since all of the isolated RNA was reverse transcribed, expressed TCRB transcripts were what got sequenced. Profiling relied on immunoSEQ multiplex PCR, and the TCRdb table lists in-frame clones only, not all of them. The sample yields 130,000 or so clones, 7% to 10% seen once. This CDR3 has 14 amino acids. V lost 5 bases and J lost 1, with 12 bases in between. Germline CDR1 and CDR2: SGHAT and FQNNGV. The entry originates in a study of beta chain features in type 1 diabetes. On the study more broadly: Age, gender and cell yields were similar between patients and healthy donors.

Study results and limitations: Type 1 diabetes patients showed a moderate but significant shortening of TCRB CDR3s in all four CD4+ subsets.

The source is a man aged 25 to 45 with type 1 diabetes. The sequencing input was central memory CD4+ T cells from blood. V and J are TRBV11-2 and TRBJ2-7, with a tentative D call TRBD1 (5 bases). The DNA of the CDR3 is TGTGCCAGCAGCGCAGGACACTCTTCCTACGAGCAGTACTTC. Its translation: CASSAGHSSYEQYF.